The next 10 T cell receptor beta chains were all read from a single sample in a study of cytomegalovirus exposure and HLA in healthy donors. Researchers ran the PCR with 60 Vbeta and 13 Jbeta primers. Measured with immunoSEQ multiplex PCR; TCRdb has only the in-frame clones, and not every one. The data contain 95,000 to 150,000 clones, over 65% of them singletons. The sample was PBMCs. These receptors all stem from a woman aged 25 to 39 in good health and CMV-seropositive.

The chain employs TRBV14 and TRBJ1-5; D not resolved. V lost 0 bases, J lost 3 bases, and 3 bases lay in between. Germline lookup yields CDR1 SGHDN and CDR2 FVKESK. The CDR3 has 13 amino acids. For the CDR3, the DNA is TGTGCCAGCAGCCAAGACAACAATCAGCCCCAGCATTTT. This encodes CASSQDNNQPQHF.

The CDR3 spells CASMAAGKNIQYF. DNA of the CDR3: TGTGCCAGCATGGCAGCCGGGAAAAACATTCAGTACTTC. The rearrangement uses TRBV6-1 and TRBJ2-4, with no clear D. Germline-derived CDR1 and CDR2 are MNHNS and SASEGT. This CDR3 has 13 residues. Trimming took off 7 bases at V and 4 bases at J, with 11 bases between the two ends.

This chain links TRBV2 with TRBJ1-3; D is uncertain. Germline loops: CDR1 SNHLY, CDR2 FYNNEI. V was clipped by 8 bases and J by 7 bases, with 9 bases between them. The CDR3 runs to 11 residues. The CDR3 loop is CASGVLNTIYF. Written as DNA, the CDR3 is TGTGCCAGCGGAGTGCTTAACACCATATATTTT.

The chain couples TRBV5-5 to TRBJ2-1; TRBD2 agrees at 12 bases. Germline V gives CDR1 SGHKS, CDR2 YYEKEE (reference sequence). V shed 6 bases and J 6 bases; nucleotides not matched to a gene: 10. This CDR3 has 16 residues. The CDR3 spells CASILASGGAGNEQFF. As DNA, the CDR3 is TGTGCCAGCATCCTGGCTAGCGGGGGGGCTGGCAATGAGCAGTTCTTC.

In its sample, this clone was seen once. The chain couples TRBV6-1 to TRBJ2-1, with 9 bases aligning to TRBD2. Germline loops: CDR1 MNHNS, CDR2 SASEGT. Trimming removed 8 bases from V and 6 bases from J; junction bases left unmatched: 8. CDR3 length equals 14 residues. The CDR3 sequence: CASRAGGTGNEQFF. The CDR3 DNA reads as TGTGCCAGCCGAGCGGGGGGCACCGGCAATGAGCAGTTCTTC.

The rearrangement links TRBV5-4 to TRBJ2-2; 8 nucleotides match TRBD2. V shed 4 bases, J shed 1 base, and the junction held 9 bases outside the gene matches. CDR1 is SGHNT, CDR2 YYREEE, per germline (reference sequence). This CDR3 has 17 residues. The CDR3 here is CASSRPGGTMNTGELFF. For the CDR3, the DNA is TGTGCCAGCAGCCGCCCGGGGGGGACCATGAACACCGGGGAGCTGTTTTTT.

The V call is TRBV5-4, the J call TRBJ1-2; D remains unclear. V was trimmed by 4 bases and J by 8 bases, leaving 21 bases between them. CDR3 length: 15 residues. CDR1 and CDR2 from the germline V gene are SGHNT and YYREEE (reference sequence). Here the CDR3 reads CASSPQAGSMGGYTF. Written as DNA, the CDR3 is TGTGCCAGCAGCCCCCAGGCGGGTTCGATGGGGGGCTACACCTTC.

The chain carries TRBV19 and TRBJ2-7, with 8 bases lining up with TRBD1. The germline V gene encodes CDR1 LNHDA and CDR2 SQIVND (reference sequence). The CDR3 contains 14 residues. The V and J ends lost 6 bases and 2 bases, in that order; junction bases with no gene match: 6. The CDR3 DNA reads TGTGCCAGTAGCAGCGACAGGGGCACCTACGAGCAGTACTTC. Its protein is CASSSDRGTYEQYF.

The rearrangement links TRBV25-1 to TRBJ2-7; 7 nucleotides agree with TRBD2. The CDR3 has 17 amino acids. V was pared by 1 base and J by 0 bases, with 9 bases of the junction left unmatched. The germline gives CDR1 MGHDK, CDR2 SYGVNS. CDR3 in amino acids: CASSESGGGASSYEQYF. DNA for the CDR3: TGTGCCAGCAGTGAATCGGGCGGGGGAGCCAGCTCCTACGAGCAGTACTTC.

The chain uses TRBV15 and TRBJ2-1; tentatively, D is TRBD1 (6 bases). The V and J ends lost 3 bases and 2 bases respectively, with 8 bases between them. The germline CDR1 and CDR2 sequences are LNHNV and YYDKDF (reference sequence). The CDR3 covers 14 residues. The chain's CDR3 is CATSRGDTYNEQFF. CDR3 sequence (DNA): TGTGCCACCAGCAGGGGGGACACCTACAATGAGCAGTTCTTC.